The rows below give T cell receptor beta chains drawn from one sample of a study of blood T cell repertoires in COVID-19. The data were produced by immunoSEQ multiplex PCR, yet TCRdb's version contains in-frame clones alone and is incomplete. The sample includes over 150,000 clones, about 88% of them seen just once. The specimen sequenced was peripheral blood. The receptors shown here come from a man aged 60 to 69 with COVID-19, enrolled during active disease. The conserved cysteine and the conserved F or W are not part of the CDR3 here.

V gene	J gene	CDR3 protein
TRBV4-3	TRBJ1-1	ASSQSVGTASTEAF
TRBV6-6	TRBJ1-2	ASGERQGFDGYT
TRBV19	TRBJ1-4	ATRTGGAGEKLF
TRBV7-2	TRBJ2-7	ASSSQGASTYEQY
TRBV7-3	TRBJ2-5	ASSLMGGGETQY
TRBV6-5	TRBJ2-7	ASTSRTGDPYEQY
TRBV6-2/TRBV6-3	TRBJ1-2	ASSYPPSTGGSGYT
TRBV9	TRBJ2-1	ASSVTGTGVGEQF
TRBV9	TRBJ2-1	ASSVVGREGNREQF
TRBV12-3/TRBV12-4	TRBJ2-3	ASRGQGTDTQY
TRBV5-6	TRBJ2-5	ASSLGRSAQETQY
TRBV6-6	TRBJ2-1	ASSLAYNEQF
TRBV28	TRBJ2-7	ASRSSRGREQY
TRBV19	TRBJ1-1	ASSISIANTEAF